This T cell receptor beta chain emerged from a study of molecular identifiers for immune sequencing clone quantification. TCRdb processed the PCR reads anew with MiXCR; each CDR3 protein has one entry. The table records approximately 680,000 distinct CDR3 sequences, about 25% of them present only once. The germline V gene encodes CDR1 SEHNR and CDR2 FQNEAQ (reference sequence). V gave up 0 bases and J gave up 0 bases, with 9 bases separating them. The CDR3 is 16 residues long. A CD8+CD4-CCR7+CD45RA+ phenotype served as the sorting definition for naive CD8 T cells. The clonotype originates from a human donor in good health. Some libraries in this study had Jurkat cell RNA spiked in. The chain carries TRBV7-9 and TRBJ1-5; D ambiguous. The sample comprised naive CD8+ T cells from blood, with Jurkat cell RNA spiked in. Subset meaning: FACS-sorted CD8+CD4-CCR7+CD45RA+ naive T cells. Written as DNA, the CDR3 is TGTGCCAGCAGCTTAGCACAAGGGCCTAGCAATCAGCCCCAGCATTTT. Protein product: CASSLAQGPSNQPQHF.